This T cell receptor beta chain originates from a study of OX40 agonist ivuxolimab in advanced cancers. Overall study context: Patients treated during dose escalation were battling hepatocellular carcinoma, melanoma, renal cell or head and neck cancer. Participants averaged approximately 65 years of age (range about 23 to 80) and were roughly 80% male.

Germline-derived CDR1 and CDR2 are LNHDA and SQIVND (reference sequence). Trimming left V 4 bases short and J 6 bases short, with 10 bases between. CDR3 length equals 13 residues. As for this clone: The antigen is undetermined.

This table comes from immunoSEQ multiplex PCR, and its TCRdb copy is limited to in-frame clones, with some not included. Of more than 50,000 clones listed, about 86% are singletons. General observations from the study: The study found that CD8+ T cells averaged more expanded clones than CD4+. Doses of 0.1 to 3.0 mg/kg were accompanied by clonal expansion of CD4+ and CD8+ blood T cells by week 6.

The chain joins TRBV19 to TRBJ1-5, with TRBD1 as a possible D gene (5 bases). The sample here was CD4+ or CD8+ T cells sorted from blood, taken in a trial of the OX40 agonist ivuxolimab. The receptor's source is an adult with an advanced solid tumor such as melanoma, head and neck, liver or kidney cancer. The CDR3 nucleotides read TGTGCCAGTAGTACTGAGGGGACTCAGCCCCAGCATTTT. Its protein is CASSTEGTQPQHF.